This T cell receptor beta chain was found in a study of blood T cells in healthy people across ages. Alongside a J-beta primer mix, a sample-barcoded 5' primer served in a second PCR lasting roughly 7 to 12 cycles. TCRdb reanalysed the 5' RACE reads using MiXCR and keeps one entry per CDR3 protein. This table has around 1,100,000 distinct CDR3 sequences, around two fifths appearing once. Isolated PBMCs totaled at least 7 million in each sample. This clonotype appeared a few times. The CDR3 totals 14 residues. Germline V gene lookup returns CDR1 SGHTA and CDR2 FQGNSA. With 2 bases removed from V and 4 bases from J, the gap between germline ends came to 8 bases.

The sequenced sample consisted of blood. The TCR was taken from a man between 18 and 35 years old in good health. J is TRBJ2-2 and V is TRBV7-2, with D possibly matching TRBD1 (5 bases). The CDR3, as DNA: TGTGCCAGCAGCTTACAGGGTGTCACCGGGGAGCTGTTTTTT. It codes for CASSLQGVTGELFF.